These T cell receptor beta chains were read from a single sample in a study of T cell changes during pregnancy in multiple sclerosis. This table comes from immunoSEQ multiplex PCR, and its TCRdb copy is limited to in-frame clones, with some not included. The data contain about 28,000 clones, approximately 81% of them seen just once; the ten biggest clones take up 8% to 9.5%. This specimen was CD8+ T cells from peripheral blood mononuclear cells, taken after pregnancy. The receptor set was obtained from a female donor with multiple sclerosis, enrolled in a pregnancy study. Both conserved end residues are part of each CDR3. D genes are given only for firm matches.

j_gene: TRBJ1-4
v_gene: TRBV6-5
d_gene: .
CDR3aa: CASSYSMREKLFF
CDR3nt: TGTGCCAGCAGTTACTCTATGCGGGAAAAACTGTTTTTT

j_gene: TRBJ1-2
v_gene: TRBV19
d_gene: .
CDR3aa: CASSLTANYGYTF
CDR3nt: TGTGCCAGTAGTTTGACAGCTAACTATGGCTACACCTTC

j_gene: TRBJ1-4
v_gene: TRBV27
d_gene: TRBD1
CDR3aa: CASSPDEGAREKLFF
CDR3nt: TGTGCCAGCAGTCCCGATGAGGGGGCGAGAGAAAAACTGTTTTTT

j_gene: TRBJ2-7
v_gene: TRBV4-1
d_gene: .
CDR3aa: CASSQEYELAYNEQYF
CDR3nt: TGCGCCAGCAGCCAAGAATATGAACTAGCATACAACGAGCAGTACTTC

j_gene: TRBJ1-2
v_gene: TRBV28
d_gene: TRBD1
CDR3aa: CASSGGPRDRGDINYGYTF
CDR3nt: TGTGCCAGCTCCGGAGGACCACGGGACAGGGGGGACATTAACTATGGCTACACCTTC

j_gene: TRBJ2-1
v_gene: TRBV6-4
d_gene: .
CDR3aa: CASSLDTQSYNEQFF
CDR3nt: TGTGCCAGCAGCTTGGACACCCAATCCTACAATGAGCAGTTCTTC

j_gene: TRBJ2-1
v_gene: TRBV7-8
d_gene: .
CDR3aa: CASSLTGQGGYNEQFF
CDR3nt: TGTGCCAGCAGCTTAACGGGGCAGGGAGGCTACAATGAGCAGTTCTTC

j_gene: TRBJ1-2
v_gene: TRBV4-3
d_gene: .
CDR3aa: CASSQEGRVKLGGYTF
CDR3nt: TGCGCCAGCAGCCAAGAGGGTCGGGTAAAGCTGGGTGGCTACACCTTC

j_gene: TRBJ2-7
v_gene: TRBV28
d_gene: TRBD2
CDR3aa: CASSPLAGSSYEQYF
CDR3nt: TGTGCCAGCAGTCCGTTAGCGGGATCCTCCTACGAGCAGTACTTC

j_gene: TRBJ2-5
v_gene: TRBV6-6
d_gene: .
CDR3aa: CASSYSVGRETQYF
CDR3nt: TGTGCCAGCAGTTACTCGGTAGGGAGAGAGACCCAGTACTTC

j_gene: TRBJ2-1
v_gene: TRBV27
d_gene: TRBD2
CDR3aa: CASSFSLPGTRSGWAYNEQFF
CDR3nt: TGTGCCAGCAGTTTTTCTCTCCCCGGGACTAGGTCGGGGTGGGCCTACAATGAGCAGTTCTTC

j_gene: TRBJ2-7
v_gene: TRBV2
d_gene: TRBD2
CDR3aa: CASRRDYSSYEQYF
CDR3nt: TGTGCCAGCAGGAGGGACTACAGCTCCTACGAGCAGTACTTC

j_gene: TRBJ1-4
v_gene: TRBV28
d_gene: .
CDR3aa: CASTAVGRGEKLFF
CDR3nt: TGTGCCAGCACTGCGGTGGGGCGAGGTGAAAAACTGTTTTTT

j_gene: TRBJ2-7
v_gene: TRBV5-6
d_gene: .
CDR3aa: CASSFGSRAAEQYF
CDR3nt: TGTGCCAGCAGCTTCGGTTCCAGGGCCGCCGAGCAGTACTTC

j_gene: TRBJ2-2
v_gene: TRBV11-1
d_gene: .
CDR3aa: CASSPTGRTGELFF
CDR3nt: TGTGCCAGCAGTCCGACAGGGAGGACCGGGGAGCTGTTTTTT

j_gene: TRBJ1-4
v_gene: TRBV5-6
d_gene: .
CDR3aa: CASSFPRVLGEKLFF
CDR3nt: TGTGCCAGCAGCTTCCCCAGGGTACTCGGCGAAAAACTGTTTTTT

j_gene: TRBJ1-5
v_gene: TRBV27
d_gene: TRBD1
CDR3aa: CASSPTTGGGQPQHF
CDR3nt: TGTGCCAGCAGTCCAACGACAGGGGGTGGCCAGCCCCAGCATTTT